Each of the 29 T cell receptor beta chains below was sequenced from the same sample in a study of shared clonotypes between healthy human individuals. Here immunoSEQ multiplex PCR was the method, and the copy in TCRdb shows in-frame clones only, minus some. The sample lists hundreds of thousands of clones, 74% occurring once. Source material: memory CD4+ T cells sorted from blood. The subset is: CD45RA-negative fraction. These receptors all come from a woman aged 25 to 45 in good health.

The CDR3 DNA reads TGTGCCAGCAGTTTATCCGGGGTTAGGGAACAGCCCCAGCATTTT. Translated, it gives CASSLSGVREQPQHF. The chain couples TRBV28 to TRBJ1-5; D ambiguous. The CDR3 sequence is 15 residues long. Per the germline V gene, CDR1 is MDHEN and CDR2 is SYDVKM. The germline V and J ends were trimmed by 1 base and 7 bases, with 14 bases remaining between them.

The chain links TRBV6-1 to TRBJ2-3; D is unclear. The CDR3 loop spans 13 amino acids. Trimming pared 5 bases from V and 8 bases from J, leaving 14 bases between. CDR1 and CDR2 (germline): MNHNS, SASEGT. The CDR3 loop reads CASSQIDQGTQYF. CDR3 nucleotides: TGTGCCAGCAGTCAAATTGACCAAGGTACGCAGTATTTT.

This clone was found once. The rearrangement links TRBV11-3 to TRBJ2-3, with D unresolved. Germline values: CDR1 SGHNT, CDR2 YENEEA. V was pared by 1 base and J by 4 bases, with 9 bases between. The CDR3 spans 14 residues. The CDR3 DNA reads TGTGCCAGCAGCTTAGGATTGGTATCAGATACGCAGTATTTT. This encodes CASSLGLVSDTQYF.

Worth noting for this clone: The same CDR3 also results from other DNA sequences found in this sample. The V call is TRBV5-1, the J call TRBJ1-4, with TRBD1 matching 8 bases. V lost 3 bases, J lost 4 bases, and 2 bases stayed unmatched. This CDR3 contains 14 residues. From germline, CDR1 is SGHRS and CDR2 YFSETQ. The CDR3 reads CASSSGQVNEKLFF. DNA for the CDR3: TGCGCCAGCAGCTCGGGACAGGTTAATGAAAAACTGTTTTTT.

This CDR3 reads CASSQELRGPGEQYF. CDR3 in DNA: TGTGCCAGCAGCCAAGAATTACGGGGGCCGGGCGAGCAGTACTTC. The rearrangement links TRBV14 to TRBJ2-7; possibly TRBD1 or TRBD2 for D (6 bases each). This CDR3 is built from 15 residues. The ends were cut back, 0 bases at V and 6 bases at J, with 15 bases in the middle. Germline loops: CDR1 SGHDN, CDR2 FVKESK.

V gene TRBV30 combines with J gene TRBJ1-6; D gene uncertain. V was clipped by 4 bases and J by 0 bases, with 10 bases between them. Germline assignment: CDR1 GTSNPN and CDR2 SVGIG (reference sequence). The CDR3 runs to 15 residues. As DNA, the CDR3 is TGTGCCTGGAATAGCCCGAGCTCCTATAATTCACCCCTCCACTTT. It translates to CAWNSPSSYNSPLHF.

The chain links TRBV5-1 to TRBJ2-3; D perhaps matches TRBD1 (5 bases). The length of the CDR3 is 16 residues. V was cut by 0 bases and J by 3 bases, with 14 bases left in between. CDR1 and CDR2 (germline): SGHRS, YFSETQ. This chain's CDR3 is CASSLEGKSSTDTQYF. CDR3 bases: TGCGCCAGCAGCTTGGAGGGGAAGAGTTCGACAGATACGCAGTATTTT.

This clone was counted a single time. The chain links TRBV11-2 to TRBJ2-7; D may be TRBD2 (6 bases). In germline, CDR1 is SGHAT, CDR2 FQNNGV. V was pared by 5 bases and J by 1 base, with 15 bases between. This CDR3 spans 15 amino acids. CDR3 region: CASSPPGLRSYEQYF. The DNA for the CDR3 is TGTGCCAGCAGCCCTCCGGGACTGCGATCCTACGAGCAGTACTTC.

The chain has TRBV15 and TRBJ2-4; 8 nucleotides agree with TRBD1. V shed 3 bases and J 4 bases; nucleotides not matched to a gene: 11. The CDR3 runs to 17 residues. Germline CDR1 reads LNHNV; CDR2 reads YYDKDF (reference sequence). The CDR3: CATSRGANDRGKNIQYF. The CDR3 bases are TGTGCCACCAGCAGGGGGGCCAATGACAGGGGTAAAAACATTCAGTACTTC.

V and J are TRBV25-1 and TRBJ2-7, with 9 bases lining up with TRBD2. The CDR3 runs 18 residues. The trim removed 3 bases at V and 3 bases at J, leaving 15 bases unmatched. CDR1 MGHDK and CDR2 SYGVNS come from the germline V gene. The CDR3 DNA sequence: TGTGCCAGCAGTGATTCTTACCTAACTAGCGGGCTTTACTACGAGCAGTACTTC. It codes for CASSDSYLTSGLYYEQYF.

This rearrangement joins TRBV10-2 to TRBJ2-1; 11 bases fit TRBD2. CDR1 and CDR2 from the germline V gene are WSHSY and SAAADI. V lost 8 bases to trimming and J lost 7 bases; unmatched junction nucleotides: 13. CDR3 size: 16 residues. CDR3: CASGAFSGRAWNEQFF. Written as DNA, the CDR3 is TGCGCCAGCGGGGCTTTTAGCGGGAGGGCCTGGAATGAGCAGTTCTTC.

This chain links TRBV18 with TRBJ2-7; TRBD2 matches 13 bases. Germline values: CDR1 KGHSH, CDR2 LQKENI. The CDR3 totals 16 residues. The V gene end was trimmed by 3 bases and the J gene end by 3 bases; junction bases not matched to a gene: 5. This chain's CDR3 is CASSPTSGRVNYEQYF. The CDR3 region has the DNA TGTGCCAGCTCACCCACTAGCGGGAGGGTAAACTACGAGCAGTACTTC. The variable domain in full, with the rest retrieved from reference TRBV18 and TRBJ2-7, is NAGVMQNPRHLVRRRGQEARLRCSPMKGHSHVYWYRQLPEEGLKFMVYLQKENIIDESGMPKERFSAEFPKEGPSILRIQQVVRGDSAAYFCASSPTSGRVNYEQYFGPGTRLTVT.

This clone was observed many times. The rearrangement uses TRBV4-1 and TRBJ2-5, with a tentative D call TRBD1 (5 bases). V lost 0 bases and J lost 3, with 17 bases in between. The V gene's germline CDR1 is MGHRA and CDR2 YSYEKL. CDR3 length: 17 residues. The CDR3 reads CASSQDRDTREKETQYF. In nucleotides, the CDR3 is TGCGCCAGCAGCCAAGACAGGGATACCCGAGAGAAAGAGACCCAGTACTTC.

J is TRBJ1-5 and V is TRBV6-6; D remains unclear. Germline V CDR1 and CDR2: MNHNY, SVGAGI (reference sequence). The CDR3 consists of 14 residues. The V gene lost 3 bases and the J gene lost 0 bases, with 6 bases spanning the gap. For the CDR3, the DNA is TGTGCCAGCAGTTATCTACATAGCAATCAGCCCCAGCATTTT. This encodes CASSYLHSNQPQHF.

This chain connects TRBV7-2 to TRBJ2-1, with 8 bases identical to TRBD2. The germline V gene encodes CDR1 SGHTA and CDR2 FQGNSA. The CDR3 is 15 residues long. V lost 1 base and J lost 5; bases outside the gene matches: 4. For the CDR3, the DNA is TGTGCCAGCAGCTTAGGTAGCGGGAACCACAATGAGCAGTTCTTC. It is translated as CASSLGSGNHNEQFF.

CDR3 nucleotide sequence: TGTGCCAGCAGCCCCGTCGGTTTACTAGCGGGAGTAAGGGATACGCAGTATTTT. Amino acids: CASSPVGLLAGVRDTQYF. The V gene is TRBV7-9, the J gene TRBJ2-3, with 11 bases identical to TRBD2. Germline-derived CDR1 and CDR2 are SEHNR and FQNEAQ (reference sequence). Trimming took 5 bases from V and 6 from J; bases not matched to a gene: 16. The CDR3 length is 18 residues.

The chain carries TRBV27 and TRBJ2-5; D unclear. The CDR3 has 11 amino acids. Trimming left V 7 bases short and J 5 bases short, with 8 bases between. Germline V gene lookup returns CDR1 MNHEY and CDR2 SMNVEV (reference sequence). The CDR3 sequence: CASNPPETQYF. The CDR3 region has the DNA TGTGCCAGCAATCCCCCCGAGACCCAGTACTTC.

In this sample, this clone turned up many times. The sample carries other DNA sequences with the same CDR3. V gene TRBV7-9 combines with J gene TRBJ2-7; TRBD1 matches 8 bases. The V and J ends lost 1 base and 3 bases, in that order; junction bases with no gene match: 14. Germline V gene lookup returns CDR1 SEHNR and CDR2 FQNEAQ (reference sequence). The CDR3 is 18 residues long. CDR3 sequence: CASSLGGGTGGKGYEQYF. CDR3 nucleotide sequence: TGTGCCAGCAGCTTAGGTGGGGGTACAGGGGGTAAAGGCTACGAGCAGTACTTC.

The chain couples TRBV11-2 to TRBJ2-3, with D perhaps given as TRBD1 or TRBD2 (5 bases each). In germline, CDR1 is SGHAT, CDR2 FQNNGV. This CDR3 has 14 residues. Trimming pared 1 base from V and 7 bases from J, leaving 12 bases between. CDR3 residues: CASSLGGSHNTQYF. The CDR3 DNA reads TGTGCCAGCAGCTTAGGGGGGAGCCATAATACGCAGTATTTT.

CDR3 coding DNA: TGTGCCGGACACCCCTCGTTGGCAGGTGGAGACACTGAAGCTTTCTTT. Encoded protein: CAGHPSLAGGDTEAFF. The chain is built from TRBV30 and TRBJ1-1, with a possible D match to TRBD1 (5 bases). The CDR3 consists of 16 residues. The V end was cut by 8 bases, the J end by 3 bases, with 25 bases between. CDR1 is GTSNPN, CDR2 SVGIG, per germline (reference sequence).

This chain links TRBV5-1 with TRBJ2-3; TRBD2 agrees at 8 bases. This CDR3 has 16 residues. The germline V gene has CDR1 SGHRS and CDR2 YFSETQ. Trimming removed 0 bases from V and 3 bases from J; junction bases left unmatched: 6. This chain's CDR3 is CASSLASSGKTDTQYF. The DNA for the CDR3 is TGCGCCAGCAGCTTGGCGAGTAGCGGGAAAACAGATACGCAGTATTTT. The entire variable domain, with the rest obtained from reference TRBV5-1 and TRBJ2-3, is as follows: KAGVTQTPRYLIKTRGQQVTLSCSPISGHRSVSWYQQTPGQGLQFLFEYFSETQRNKGNFPGRFSGRQFSNSRSEMNVSTLELGDSALYLCASSLASSGKTDTQYFGPGTRLTVL.

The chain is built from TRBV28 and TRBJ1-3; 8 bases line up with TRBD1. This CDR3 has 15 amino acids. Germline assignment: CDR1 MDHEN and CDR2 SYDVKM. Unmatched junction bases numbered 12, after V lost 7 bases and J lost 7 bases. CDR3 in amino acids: CASTPRGRVLNTIYF. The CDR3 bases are TGTGCCAGCACCCCCAGGGGGCGGGTTTTGAACACCATATATTTT.

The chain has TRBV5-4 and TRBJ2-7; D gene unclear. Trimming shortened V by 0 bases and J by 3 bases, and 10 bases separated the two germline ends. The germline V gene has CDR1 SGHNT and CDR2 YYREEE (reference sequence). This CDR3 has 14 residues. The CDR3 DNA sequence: TGTGCCAGCAGCTTGGATCAGGCTAACTACGAGCAGTACTTC. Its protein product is CASSLDQANYEQYF.

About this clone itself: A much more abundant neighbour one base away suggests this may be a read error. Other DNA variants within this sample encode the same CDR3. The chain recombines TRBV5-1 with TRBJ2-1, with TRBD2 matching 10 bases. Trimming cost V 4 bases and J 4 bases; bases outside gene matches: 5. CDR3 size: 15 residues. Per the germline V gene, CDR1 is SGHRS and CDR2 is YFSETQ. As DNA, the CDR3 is TGCGCCAGCAGCCCGGCTAGCGGGAGTTACAATGAGCAGTTCTTC. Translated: CASSPASGSYNEQFF.

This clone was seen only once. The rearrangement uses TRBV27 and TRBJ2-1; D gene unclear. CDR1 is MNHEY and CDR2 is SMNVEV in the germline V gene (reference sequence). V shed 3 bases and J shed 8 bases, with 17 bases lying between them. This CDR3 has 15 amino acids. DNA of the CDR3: TGTGCCAGCAGTTTTCGGAAGGGCCCAGGCGATGAGCAGTTCTTC. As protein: CASSFRKGPGDEQFF.

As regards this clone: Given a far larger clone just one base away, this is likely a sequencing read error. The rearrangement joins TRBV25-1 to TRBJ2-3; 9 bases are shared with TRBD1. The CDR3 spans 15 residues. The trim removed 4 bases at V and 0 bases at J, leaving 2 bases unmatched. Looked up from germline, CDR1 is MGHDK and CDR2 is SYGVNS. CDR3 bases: TGTGCCAGCAGTGGTGGGACAGGGAGCACAGATACGCAGTATTTT. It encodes CASSGGTGSTDTQYF.

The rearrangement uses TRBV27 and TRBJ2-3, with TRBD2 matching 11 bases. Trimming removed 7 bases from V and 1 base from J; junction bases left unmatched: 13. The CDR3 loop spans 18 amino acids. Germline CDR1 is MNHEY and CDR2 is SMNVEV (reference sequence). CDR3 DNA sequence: TGTGCCAGCACCTCATTTCCTAGCGGGAGGCGTCGCACAGATACGCAGTATTTT. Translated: CASTSFPSGRRRTDTQYF.

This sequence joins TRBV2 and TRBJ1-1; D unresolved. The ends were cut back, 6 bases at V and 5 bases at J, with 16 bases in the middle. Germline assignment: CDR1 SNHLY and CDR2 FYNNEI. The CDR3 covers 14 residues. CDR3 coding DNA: TGTGCCAGCAGGGAGGGCCCGGCTCGGACTGAAGCTTTCTTT. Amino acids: CASREGPARTEAFF.

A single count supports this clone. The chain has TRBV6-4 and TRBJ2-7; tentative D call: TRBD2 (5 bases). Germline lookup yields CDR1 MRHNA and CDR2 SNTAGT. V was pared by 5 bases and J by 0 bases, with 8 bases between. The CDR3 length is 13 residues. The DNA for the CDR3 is TGTGCCAGCAGTACTAGTCCCTCCTACGAGCAGTACTTC. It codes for CASSTSPSYEQYF.